These 28 T cell receptor beta chains were sequenced from one sample in a study of identical twins. Via MiXCR, TCRdb re-called the 5' RACE reads, giving one row per CDR3 protein. The sample contains around 450,000 distinct CDR3 sequences, more than 13% of which appear only once. These sequences were also reported in another study, on yellow fever vaccine responses in identical twins.

The material sequenced was CD4+ T cells sorted from blood. The receptors were sampled from a woman younger than 35 in good health.

This rearrangement joins TRBV5-1 to TRBJ2-1, with a weak D call TRBD2 (6 bases). Germline CDR1 and CDR2: SGHRS and YFSETQ. This CDR3 contains 16 residues. With 0 bases removed from V and 6 bases from J, the gap between germline ends came to 16 bases. CDR3 sequence: CASSLEAGPGVNEQFF. In nucleotides, the CDR3 is TGCGCCAGCAGCTTGGAGGCGGGGCCGGGGGTCAATGAGCAGTTCTTC.

The chain uses TRBV29-1 and TRBJ2-2; no firm D call. The CDR3 is made up of 13 amino acids. Trimming stripped 4 bases from V and 1 base from J, with 7 bases between. CDR1 and CDR2 from the germline V gene are SQVTM and ANQGSEA. CDR3 loop: CSVVGENTGELFF. CDR3 DNA sequence: TGCAGCGTTGTTGGAGAGAACACCGGGGAGCTGTTTTTT.

This chain connects TRBV24-1 to TRBJ2-5, with TRBD1 matching 11 bases. The CDR3 is 17 residues long. The germline CDR1 and CDR2 sequences are KGHDR and SFDVKD. The ends lost 1 base at V and 5 bases at J; junction bases unmatched: 8. The CDR3 reads CATSDFGQGAVRETQYF. The CDR3 region has the DNA TGTGCCACCAGTGATTTCGGACAGGGGGCTGTTAGGGAGACCCAGTACTTC.

The rearrangement uses TRBV10-3 and TRBJ1-5, with 7 bases lining up with TRBD1. The CDR3 runs 15 residues. CDR1 ENHRY and CDR2 SYGVKD come from the germline V gene. The J segment lost 2 bases and the V segment lost 3 bases, leaving 4 bases of the junction unmatched. The CDR3 sequence: CAISERGPGNQPQHF. CDR3 nucleotide sequence: TGTGCCATCAGTGAAAGGGGGCCGGGCAATCAGCCCCAGCATTTT.

V gene TRBV7-2 combines with J gene TRBJ2-3; D is uncertain. Germline lookup yields CDR1 SGHTA and CDR2 FQGNSA. Trimming took off 4 bases at V and 3 bases at J, with 17 bases between the two ends. There are 16 residues in the CDR3. In DNA, the CDR3 is TGTGCCAGCAGCTCCCTGGGGATCTCTCTGACAGATACGCAGTATTTT. Its protein is CASSSLGISLTDTQYF. Complete variable domain (other parts from reference TRBV7-2 and TRBJ2-3): GAGVSQSPSNKVTEKGKDVELRCDPISGHTALYWYRQSLGQGLEFLIYFQGNSAPDKSGLPSDRFSAERTGGSVSTLTIQRTQQEDSAVYLCASSSLGISLTDTQYFGPGTRLTVL.

A few counts support this clonotype. This chain connects TRBV29-1 to TRBJ2-5; D call uncertain. Germline lookup yields CDR1 SQVTM and CDR2 ANQGSEA. The CDR3 contains 11 residues. The germline V and J ends were trimmed by 4 bases and 5 bases, with 8 bases remaining between them. The CDR3 DNA is TGCAGCGTTGTGGGTTGGGAGACCCAGTACTTC. This codes for CSVVGWETQYF.

This clonotype was seen only a few times. The chain links TRBV2 to TRBJ2-3; tentatively, D is TRBD1 (6 bases). Germline CDR1 reads SNHLY; CDR2 reads FYNNEI. V gave up 6 bases and J gave up 1 base, with 11 bases separating them. This CDR3 has 14 residues. This CDR3 is CASRPDRGTDTQYF. The CDR3 nucleotides are TGTGCCAGCAGGCCGGACAGAGGCACAGATACGCAGTATTTT.

The V gene is TRBV7-2, the J gene TRBJ2-7, with 13 positions matching TRBD2. Unmatched junction bases numbered 2, after V lost 2 bases and J lost 7 bases. The CDR3 covers 14 residues. From germline, CDR1 is SGHTA and CDR2 FQGNSA. The CDR3 region has the DNA TGTGCCAGCAGCTTAACTAGCGGGGGGGGAGAGCAGTACTTC. Protein sequence: CASSLTSGGGEQYF. Full variable domain (remainder filled in from reference TRBV7-2 and TRBJ2-7): GAGVSQSPSNKVTEKGKDVELRCDPISGHTALYWYRQSLGQGLEFLIYFQGNSAPDKSGLPSDRFSAERTGGSVSTLTIQRTQQEDSAVYLCASSLTSGGGEQYFGPGTRLTVT.

This chain uses TRBV5-6 with TRBJ2-5, with a tentative D call TRBD1 (6 bases). This CDR3 contains 14 residues. Germline-derived CDR1 and CDR2 are SGHDT and YYEEEE. V was pared by 4 bases and J by 2 bases, with 12 bases between. This chain's CDR3 is CASSTDRRQETQYF. The CDR3 nucleotides are TGTGCCAGCAGCACCGACAGGAGACAAGAGACCCAGTACTTC. Combining the CDR3 with reference TRBV5-6 and TRBJ2-5 gives the whole variable domain DAGVTQSPTHLIKTRGQQVTLRCSPKSGHDTVSWYQQALGQGPQFIFQYYEEEERQRGNFPDRFSGHQFPNYSSELNVNALLLGDSALYLCASSTDRRQETQYFGPGTRLLVL.

The J gene is TRBJ1-4, the V gene TRBV5-1; D possibly corresponds to TRBD1 (6 bases). Trimming took 3 bases from V and 0 from J, leaving 9 bases between them. CDR1 SGHRS and CDR2 YFSETQ come from the germline V gene. The CDR3 sequence is 15 residues long. The CDR3 is CASSSGQTTNEKLFF. CDR3 coding DNA: TGCGCCAGCAGCTCAGGACAGACAACTAATGAAAAACTGTTTTTT.

The chain has TRBV4-2 and TRBJ1-5, with D possibly TRBD1 on 5 matching bases. Germline lookup yields CDR1 LGHNA and CDR2 YNFKEQ. Between the trimmed V and J ends, which lost 1 base and 0 bases, there was a span of 10 bases. CDR3 length equals 16 residues. CDR3 sequence: CASSQGGTASNQPQHF. The CDR3 DNA sequence: TGTGCCAGCAGCCAAGGTGGGACGGCTAGCAATCAGCCCCAGCATTTT.

This clonotype was observed a few times. The rearrangement uses TRBV20-1 and TRBJ2-2; tentatively, D is TRBD2 (6 bases). V was shortened by 0 bases and J by 1 base, with 12 bases between the two germline ends. The CDR3 has 16 residues. The germline V gene encodes CDR1 DFQATT and CDR2 SNEGSKA (reference sequence). CDR3 sequence reads: CSARDSLALNTGELFF. CDR3 coding DNA: TGCAGTGCTAGAGATTCACTAGCCTTGAACACCGGGGAGCTGTTTTTT.

This clonotype was counted between two and nine times. The genes are TRBV4-2 and TRBJ2-7; TRBD1 or TRBD2 may be the D gene (5 bases each). This CDR3 is built from 19 residues. Germline V gene data show CDR1 as LGHNA and CDR2 as YNFKEQ. V lost 5 bases and J 4 bases, leaving 30 bases between the germline ends. CDR3 nucleotide sequence: TGTGCCAGCAGCAGGGAGAGGGGCGACGACGCCGTTTCGTCTTACGAGCAGTACTTC. It yields the protein CASSRERGDDAVSSYEQYF.

The table lists this clonotype with many counts. This sequence joins TRBV7-2 and TRBJ2-1; D not certain. Trimming pared 1 base from V and 5 bases from J, leaving 6 bases between. The CDR3 loop spans 13 amino acids. Germline CDR1 reads SGHTA; CDR2 reads FQGNSA. CDR3 in amino acids: CASSLGTHNEQFF. CDR3 DNA: TGTGCCAGCAGCTTAGGGACCCACAATGAGCAGTTCTTC.

This clonotype has more than one count but fewer than ten. V and J are TRBV7-6 and TRBJ2-5; 7 positions match TRBD2. There are 17 residues in the CDR3. Germline V gene lookup returns CDR1 SGHVS and CDR2 FNYEAQ. With V trimmed by 5 bases and J by 4 bases, 16 bases remained unmatched. The CDR3 loop reads CASSRKLLSGEGETQYF. CDR3 nucleotides: TGTGCCAGCAGCCGCAAACTTCTTTCGGGGGAGGGAGAGACCCAGTACTTC.

This clonotype occurred a few times. The rearrangement joins TRBV24-1 to TRBJ2-2, with 7 bases matching TRBD1. The CDR3 totals 15 residues. Unmatched junction bases numbered 0, after V lost 0 bases and J lost 3 bases. Germline V gene lookup returns CDR1 KGHDR and CDR2 SFDVKD. CDR3 sequence: CATSDLQGDTGELFF. CDR3 nucleotides: TGTGCCACCAGTGATTTGCAGGGGGACACCGGGGAGCTGTTTTTT.

V usage is TRBV6-2 or TRBV6-3 and J usage is TRBJ1-1, with a tentative D call TRBD1 (6 bases). With 5 bases removed from V and 5 bases from J, the gap between germline ends came to 12 bases. Germline V gene sequence: CDR1 MNHEY, CDR2 SVGEGT. The CDR3 length is 13 residues. CDR3 DNA sequence: TGTGCCAGCAGTCCTACAGGGTTGACTGAAGCTTTCTTT. It is translated as CASSPTGLTEAFF.

This clonotype came up a few times. The chain uses TRBV10-2 and TRBJ2-3; D is unresolved. There are 14 residues in the CDR3. CDR1 is WSHSY and CDR2 is SAAADI in the germline V gene. The germline V and J ends were trimmed by 3 bases and 4 bases, with 11 bases remaining between them. CDR3 sequence reads: CASSDPVRPDTQYF. The CDR3 nucleotides are TGCGCCAGCAGTGACCCAGTACGCCCAGATACGCAGTATTTT.

In its sample, this clonotype was seen a few times. CDR3 coding DNA: TGCGCCAGCAGCTTGGCTTCGGGACCCGAAAAACTGTTTTTT. As protein: CASSLASGPEKLFF. The chain carries TRBV5-1 and TRBJ1-4; the D gene is possibly TRBD1 (5 bases). V dropped 0 bases and J dropped 8 bases, with 11 bases sitting between them. CDR1 SGHRS and CDR2 YFSETQ come from the germline V gene. The CDR3 is made up of 14 amino acids.

The chain links TRBV7-2 to TRBJ2-6; 9 nucleotides align to TRBD1. V shed 6 bases and J 0 bases; nucleotides not matched to a gene: 6. CDR1 and CDR2 from the germline V gene are SGHTA and FQGNSA. This CDR3 contains 17 residues. In nucleotides, the CDR3 is TGTGCCAGCAGAAGGACAGGGGCCTCCTCTGGGGCCAACGTCCTGACTTTC. Its translation: CASRRTGASSGANVLTF. The variable domain in full, completed from reference TRBV7-2 and TRBJ2-6, reads GAGVSQSPSNKVTEKGKDVELRCDPISGHTALYWYRQSLGQGLEFLIYFQGNSAPDKSGLPSDRFSAERTGGSVSTLTIQRTQQEDSAVYLCASRRTGASSGANVLTFGAGSRLTVL.

This rearrangement joins TRBV3-1 to TRBJ2-3, with 11 bases fitting TRBD2. Germline CDR1 is LGHDT and CDR2 is YNNKEL (reference sequence). This CDR3 spans 18 amino acids. V trimming: 5 bases; J trimming: 0 bases; junction bases outside the gene matches: 10. CDR3 nucleotide sequence: TGTGCCAGCAGCGGTGGGCTAGCGGGGGGCCAAAGCACAGATACGCAGTATTTT. It is translated as CASSGGLAGGQSTDTQYF.

The chain links TRBV7-9 to TRBJ2-7; D is uncertain. The CDR3 length is 14 residues. The V end was cut by 7 bases, the J end by 2 bases, with 15 bases between. The germline CDR1 and CDR2 sequences are SEHNR and FQNEAQ (reference sequence). Here the CDR3 reads CASTFGGQTYEQYF. CDR3 coding DNA: TGTGCCAGCACCTTTGGTGGGCAAACCTACGAGCAGTACTTC.

The gene calls are TRBV20-1 and TRBJ2-1; 7 bases line up with TRBD2. The V and J ends lost 0 bases and 3 bases, in that order; junction bases with no gene match: 17. The CDR3 spans 19 residues. Germline CDR1 DFQATT, CDR2 SNEGSKA (reference sequence). CDR3 bases: TGCAGTGCTAGAGATAAGGGTGTATTGCGGGAGTTTGTCTACAATGAGCAGTTCTTC. Its translation: CSARDKGVLREFVYNEQFF.

V and J are TRBV5-1 and TRBJ1-2; a weak D match, TRBD1 (6 bases). CDR3 length: 18 residues. Germline CDR1 and CDR2: SGHRS and YFSETQ. V lost 2 bases, J lost 4 bases, and 24 bases lay in between. Here the CDR3 reads CASSFIPLPQGHSYGYTF. CDR3 sequence (DNA): TGCGCCAGCAGCTTTATACCCCTTCCACAGGGACACAGCTATGGCTACACCTTC.

The sample holds a few counts of this clonotype. The rearrangement uses TRBV20-1 and TRBJ2-7; no clear D. Germline lookup yields CDR1 DFQATT and CDR2 SNEGSKA (reference sequence). V was cut by 6 bases and J by 3 bases, with 12 bases left in between. This CDR3 is 12 amino acids long. CDR3 amino acids: CSATAKGYEQYF. The CDR3 DNA reads TGCAGTGCCACGGCGAAGGGCTACGAGCAGTACTTC.

The chain joins TRBV12-3 or TRBV12-4 to TRBJ2-3, with TRBD2 as a possible D gene (5 bases). The CDR3 is 15 residues long. Deletions cut 0 bases from V and 2 bases from J, with 9 bases between. The CDR3 sequence is CASSLAEGYTDTQYF. CDR3 nucleotides: TGTGCCAGCAGTTTAGCTGAGGGTTACACAGATACGCAGTATTTT.

The table lists this clonotype with a few counts. The chain joins TRBV25-1 to TRBJ2-2; 10 bases map to TRBD1. The J segment lost 5 bases and the V segment lost 8 bases, leaving 5 bases of the junction unmatched. This CDR3 spans 14 amino acids. The germline V gene has CDR1 MGHDK and CDR2 SYGVNS. The CDR3 region has the DNA TGTGCCAGCCGACGACAGGGGGCTACCGGGGAGCTGTTTTTT. It codes for CASRRQGATGELFF.

This clonotype has only a few counts. CDR3 DNA: TGTGCCAGCAGCTTGACTCTGGGATCCTCCTACGAGCAGTACTTC. This translates into CASSLTLGSSYEQYF. The chain combines TRBV7-9 with TRBJ2-7, with D unresolved. Trimming took 3 bases from V and 0 from J, leaving 12 bases between them. CDR3 length: 15 residues. Germline loops: CDR1 SEHNR, CDR2 FQNEAQ (reference sequence).